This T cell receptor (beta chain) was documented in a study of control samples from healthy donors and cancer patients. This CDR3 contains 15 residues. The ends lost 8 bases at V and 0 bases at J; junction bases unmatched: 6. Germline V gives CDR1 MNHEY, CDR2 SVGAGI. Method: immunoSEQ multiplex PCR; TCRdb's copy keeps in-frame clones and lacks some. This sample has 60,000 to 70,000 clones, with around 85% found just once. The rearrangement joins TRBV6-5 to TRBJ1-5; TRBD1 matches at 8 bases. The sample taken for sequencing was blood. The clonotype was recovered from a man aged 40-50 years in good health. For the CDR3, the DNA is TGTGCCAGCGGACAGGGTTTGGATAGCAATCAGCCCCAGCATTTT. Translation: CASGQGLDSNQPQHF.